These 26 T cell receptor beta chains came from one sample sequenced in a study of T cell responses to AZD1222 COVID-19 vaccine (dated by TCRdb to the early 2020s). Receptor libraries were prepared by the immunoSEQ multiplex PCR assay. Imported from immuneACCESS, the table was reduced by TCRdb to in-frame sequences with V and J called. These copies leave out some clones; in studies compared against another copy, an unresolved V gene accounts for under half, and the cause of the remainder is not known. Across this sample there are about 85,000 clones, with 80% to 90% seen only once. The ten largest clones take up around 15% of the sample. According to the study, the label for this sample's time point signals: baseline before first vaccination. The sample was peripheral blood, taken on day 0 of AZD1222 vaccination. Receptor source: an adult in good health.

The chain couples TRBV19 to TRBJ2-5; no clear D gene. The germline gives CDR1 LNHDA, CDR2 SQIVND (reference sequence). Trimming removed 3 bases at V and 2 bases at J, with 7 bases between. The CDR3 spans 13 residues. CDR3 sequence: CASSIFRQETQYF. For the CDR3, the DNA is TGTGCCAGTAGTATTTTCCGTCAAGAGACCCAGTACTTC.

The chain joins TRBV11-2 to TRBJ1-2; 7 bases match TRBD1. This CDR3 has 14 residues. Germline loops: CDR1 SGHAT, CDR2 FQNNGV. Trimming at V came to 6 bases and at J to 4 bases, leaving 8 bases not matched to a gene. CDR3 nucleotide sequence: TGTGCCAGCAGTTCTACAGGGGTAGCCTATGGCTACACCTTC. Protein: CASSSTGVAYGYTF.

The V gene is TRBV12-3 or TRBV12-4, the J gene TRBJ2-7, with 8 bases identical to TRBD1. V shed 10 bases and J 3 bases; nucleotides not matched to a gene: 8. CDR3 length: 13 residues. The CDR3 DNA reads as TGTGCCATCGGGACAGGCTCATACTACGAGCAGTACTTC. The encoded protein is CAIGTGSYYEQYF.

The chain recombines TRBV18 with TRBJ2-1, with TRBD2 matching 7 bases. Germline V gives CDR1 KGHSH, CDR2 LQKENI. V shed 3 bases, J shed 7 bases, and the junction held 6 bases outside the gene matches. This CDR3 has 14 residues. CDR3 protein: CASSPMTSLNEQFF. The CDR3 nucleotides read TGTGCCAGCTCACCGATGACTAGCTTGAATGAGCAGTTCTTC.

V is TRBV19 and J is TRBJ1-5; TRBD1 is a possible D gene (6 bases). Deletions cut 6 bases from V and 5 bases from J, with 26 bases between. Germline V lookup: CDR1 LNHDA, CDR2 SQIVND (reference sequence). The CDR3 is 18 amino acids. DNA for the CDR3: TGTGCCAGTAGCCCTGACCTCAGGGGTGGCACGGCACATCAGCCCCAGCATTTT. This gives the protein CASSPDLRGGTAHQPQHF.

This chain joins TRBV29-1 and TRBJ1-3; D is possibly TRBD1 (6 bases). CDR1 SQVTM and CDR2 ANQGSEA come from the germline V gene. V gave up 1 base and J gave up 3 bases, with 10 bases separating them. The CDR3 has 14 residues. The CDR3 DNA sequence: TGCAGCGTTGAAGGCAGGGGCGATGGAAACACCATATATTTT. It codes for CSVEGRGDGNTIYF.

This chain connects TRBV30 to TRBJ1-2; TRBD1 might be the D (5 bases). Trimming took 5 bases from V and 0 from J, leaving 16 bases between them. Per the germline V gene, CDR1 is GTSNPN and CDR2 is SVGIG (reference sequence). The CDR3 loop spans 15 amino acids. Here the CDR3 DNA reads TGTGCCTGGTCGGGGGGGAGGTTTACTAACTATGGCTACACCTTC. Its translation is CAWSGGRFTNYGYTF.

V and J are TRBV5-4 and TRBJ1-4; D unresolved. The CDR3 runs to 12 residues. V was pared by 0 bases and J by 10 bases, with 7 bases between. CDR1 is SGHNT, CDR2 YYREEE, per germline (reference sequence). The CDR3 sequence: CASSLERGKLFF. CDR3 coding DNA: TGTGCCAGCAGCTTGGAGCGGGGAAAACTGTTTTTT.

The chain employs TRBV7-2 and TRBJ2-7; 8 bases match TRBD2. The CDR3 consists of 15 residues. V shed 3 bases and J 0 bases; nucleotides not matched to a gene: 4. The germline gives CDR1 SGHTA, CDR2 FQGNSA. CDR3 region: CASSFVSGTSYEQYF. CDR3 coding DNA: TGTGCCAGCAGCTTCGTTAGCGGGACCTCCTACGAGCAGTACTTC.

A single count supports this clone. V and J are TRBV18 and TRBJ2-1, with a tentative D call TRBD2 (6 bases). This CDR3 is 14 amino acids long. Germline V gene sequence: CDR1 KGHSH, CDR2 LQKENI. V dropped 1 base and J dropped 8 bases, with 12 bases sitting between them. In DNA form, the CDR3 reads TGTGCCAGCTCACCACAGGTGACTAGTGATGAGCAGTTCTTC. This translates into CASSPQVTSDEQFF.

This clone came up once. V is TRBV5-8 and J is TRBJ2-5; 8 bases match TRBD2. V shed 6 bases and J 5 bases; nucleotides not matched to a gene: 15. Germline lookup yields CDR1 SGHTS and CDR2 YDEGEE. The CDR3 contains 16 residues. The CDR3 loop is CASITPQRGHEETQYF. In DNA form, the CDR3 reads TGTGCCAGCATCACCCCGCAGCGGGGGCATGAGGAGACCCAGTACTTC.

The chain carries TRBV6-5 and TRBJ2-7; D is perhaps TRBD1 (5 bases). The ends were cut back, 6 bases at V and 1 base at J, with 16 bases in the middle. Germline CDR1 MNHEY, CDR2 SVGAGI. The CDR3 totals 15 residues. The CDR3 DNA reads as TGTGCCAGCAGCCCCCGGCAGGGTCGATCCTACGAGCAGTACTTC. Amino acid sequence: CASSPRQGRSYEQYF.

The chain combines TRBV6-5 with TRBJ2-7; either TRBD1 or TRBD2 may fit D (5 bases each). CDR3 size: 13 residues. Germline-derived CDR1 and CDR2 are MNHEY and SVGAGI. The germline V and J ends were trimmed by 2 bases and 7 bases, with 12 bases remaining between them. The CDR3 DNA reads TGTGCCAGCAGTTACGCCGGGACCCCAGAGCAGTACTTC. Protein sequence: CASSYAGTPEQYF.

This sequence joins TRBV14 and TRBJ1-2, with 8 bases aligning to TRBD1. Trimming cost V 0 bases and J 4 bases; bases outside gene matches: 4. This CDR3 comprises 15 residues. Germline V gene lookup returns CDR1 SGHDN and CDR2 FVKESK. CDR3 amino acids: CASSQDFTGGYGYTF. For the CDR3, the DNA is TGTGCCAGCAGCCAAGATTTCACAGGGGGCTATGGCTACACCTTC. The full variable domain, completed using reference TRBV14 and TRBJ1-2, is EAGVTQFPSHSVIEKGQTVTLRCDPISGHDNLYWYRRVMGKEIKFLLHFVKESKQDESGMPNNRFLAERTGGTYSTLKVQPAELEDSGVYFCASSQDFTGGYGYTFGSGTRLTVV.

The chain is built from TRBV10-3 and TRBJ1-2, with a weak D call TRBD1 (5 bases). CDR3 size: 14 residues. CDR1 is ENHRY, CDR2 SYGVKD, per germline. Trimming cost V 10 bases and J 8 bases, with 23 bases left between them. CDR3 bases: TGTGCCAGTTACAGTTATGCACCGGGACGGGGCTACACCTTC. As protein: CASYSYAPGRGYTF.

This clone was counted once. J is TRBJ2-5 and V is TRBV6-5; the D gene is possibly TRBD2 (5 bases). The CDR3 extends over 14 amino acids. Germline V gene sequence: CDR1 MNHEY, CDR2 SVGAGI. Trimming removed 2 bases from V and 0 bases from J, with 7 bases in between. The chain's CDR3 is CASSYGSDQETQYF. CDR3 in DNA: TGTGCCAGCAGTTACGGTAGCGACCAAGAGACCCAGTACTTC.

The V call is TRBV2, the J call TRBJ2-6; no definite D call. The ends were cut back, 7 bases at V and 1 base at J, with 14 bases in the middle. Germline V gene lookup returns CDR1 SNHLY and CDR2 FYNNEI. There are 16 residues in the CDR3. CDR3 protein: CASTEVIISGANVLTF. The CDR3 coding sequence is TGTGCCAGCACTGAGGTTATTATTTCTGGGGCCAACGTCCTGACTTTC.

The V call is TRBV19, the J call TRBJ1-1, with TRBD1 identical over 7 bases. V was clipped by 3 bases and J by 5 bases; unmatched bases: 12. Germline V gene data show CDR1 as LNHDA and CDR2 as SQIVND (reference sequence). CDR3 size: 16 residues. The CDR3: CASSMTLGGRKTEAFF. The CDR3 DNA is TGTGCCAGTAGTATGACACTAGGGGGCCGGAAGACTGAAGCTTTCTTT.

This clone was counted only a few times. This chain links TRBV9 with TRBJ1-4; no reliable D call. This CDR3 has 16 amino acids. V lost 3 bases to trimming and J lost 0 bases, with 12 bases between them. Germline CDR1 SGDLS, CDR2 YYNGEE. CDR3 nucleotides: TGTGCCAGCAGCGCCGAGGGTGGGGCAACTAATGAAAAACTGTTTTTT. It codes for CASSAEGGATNEKLFF.

This chain connects TRBV5-1 to TRBJ2-7; 9 nucleotides align to TRBD2. Germline V gene sequence: CDR1 SGHRS, CDR2 YFSETQ. The CDR3 consists of 14 residues. V was clipped by 2 bases and J by 6 bases; unmatched bases: 6. The CDR3 region has the DNA TGCGCCAGCAGCTTTAGCGGGAGTGAATTCGAGCAGTACTTC. This encodes CASSFSGSEFEQYF.

This chain uses TRBV9 with TRBJ2-1; D is ambiguous. The germline V gene encodes CDR1 SGDLS and CDR2 YYNGEE. Trimming removed 1 base at V and 10 bases at J, with 12 bases between. This CDR3 has 13 residues. The CDR3, as DNA: TGTGCCAGCAGCGTATCGTCTTCACAGGAGCAGTTCTTC. Its translation is CASSVSSSQEQFF.

The V gene is TRBV9, the J gene TRBJ2-3; D remains ambiguous. Trimming took 2 bases from V and 6 from J, leaving 10 bases between them. The CDR3 length is 13 residues. Germline values: CDR1 SGDLS, CDR2 YYNGEE. The CDR3 spells CASSVSTADTQYF. The CDR3 nucleotides are TGTGCCAGCAGCGTCTCGACCGCGGATACGCAGTATTTT.

J is TRBJ2-5 and V is TRBV2; no reliable D call. Trimming removed 8 bases at V and 2 bases at J, with 18 bases between. The length of the CDR3 is 15 residues. Germline loops: CDR1 SNHLY, CDR2 FYNNEI. The CDR3 region has the DNA TGTGCCAGCTCGCCCGGACCGAGTCCTCAAGAGACCCAGTACTTC. Translation: CASSPGPSPQETQYF.

The genes are TRBV9 and TRBJ2-3; D unclear. The CDR3 is 16 amino acids. Germline CDR1 reads SGDLS; CDR2 reads YYNGEE. V lost 4 bases to trimming and J lost 1 base, with 16 bases between them. This CDR3 reads CASSQAPYTGTDTQYF. In DNA, the CDR3 is TGTGCCAGCAGCCAAGCTCCCTATACAGGCACAGATACGCAGTATTTT.

V and J are TRBV10-3 and TRBJ2-1; possibly TRBD2 for D (7 bases). Trimming shortened V by 9 bases and J by 4 bases, and 19 bases separated the two germline ends. CDR1 is ENHRY, CDR2 SYGVKD, per germline. CDR3 length equals 15 residues. The CDR3 nucleotides read TGTGCCATAAGGGACTCGGGGGGCCCTTACAATGAGCAGTTCTTC. It encodes CAIRDSGGPYNEQFF.

This chain connects TRBV4-1 to TRBJ1-2, with no clear D. The CDR3 totals 13 residues. The V and J ends lost 1 base and 8 bases respectively, with 11 bases between them. Germline V gives CDR1 MGHRA, CDR2 YSYEKL. The DNA of the CDR3 is TGCGCCAGCAGCCAAGTTATGCCAGCGGGCTACACCTTC. Its protein is CASSQVMPAGYTF.